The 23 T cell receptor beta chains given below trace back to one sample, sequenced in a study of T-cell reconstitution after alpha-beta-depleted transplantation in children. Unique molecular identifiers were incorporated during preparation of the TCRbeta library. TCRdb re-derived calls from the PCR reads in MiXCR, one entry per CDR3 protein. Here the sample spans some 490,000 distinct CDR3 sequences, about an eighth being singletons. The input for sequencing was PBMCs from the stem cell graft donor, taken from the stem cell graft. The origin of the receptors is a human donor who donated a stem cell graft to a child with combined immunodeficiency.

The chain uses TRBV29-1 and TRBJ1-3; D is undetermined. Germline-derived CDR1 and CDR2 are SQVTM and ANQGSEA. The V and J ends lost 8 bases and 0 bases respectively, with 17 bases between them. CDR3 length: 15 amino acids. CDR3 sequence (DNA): TGCAGCCCTGCCTGTCGGAGCTGCTCTGGAAACACCATATATTTT. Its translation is CSPACRSCSGNTIYF.

Written as DNA, the CDR3 is TGCAGCGTTGAAGATCTAGGACTAGCGGACAATGAGCAGTTCTTC. Translating it yields CSVEDLGLADNEQFF. This chain uses TRBV29-1 with TRBJ2-1; 10 nucleotides line up with TRBD2. Germline CDR1 and CDR2: SQVTM and ANQGSEA. The V gene end was trimmed by 0 bases and the J gene end by 5 bases; junction bases not matched to a gene: 4. The CDR3 has 15 amino acids.

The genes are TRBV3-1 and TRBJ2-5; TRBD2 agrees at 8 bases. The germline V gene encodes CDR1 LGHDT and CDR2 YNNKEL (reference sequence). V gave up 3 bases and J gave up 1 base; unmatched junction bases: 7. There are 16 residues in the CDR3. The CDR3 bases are TGTGCCAGCAGCCAGCCTCTAGCGGGCGGCCAAGAGACCCAGTACTTC. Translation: CASSQPLAGGQETQYF.

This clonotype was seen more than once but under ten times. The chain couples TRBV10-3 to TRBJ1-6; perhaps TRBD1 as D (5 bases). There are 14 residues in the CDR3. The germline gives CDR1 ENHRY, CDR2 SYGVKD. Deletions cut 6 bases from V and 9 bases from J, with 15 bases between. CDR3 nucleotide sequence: TGTGCCATCAGGGGGGGGACCACGGGTTCACCCCTCCACTTT. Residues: CAIRGGTTGSPLHF.

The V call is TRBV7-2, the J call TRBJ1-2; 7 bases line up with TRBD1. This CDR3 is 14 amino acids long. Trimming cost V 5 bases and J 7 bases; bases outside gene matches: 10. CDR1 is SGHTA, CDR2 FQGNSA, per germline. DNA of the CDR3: TGTGCCAGCAGCCCCGAGACAGGGACTTTTGGCTACACCTTC. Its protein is CASSPETGTFGYTF.

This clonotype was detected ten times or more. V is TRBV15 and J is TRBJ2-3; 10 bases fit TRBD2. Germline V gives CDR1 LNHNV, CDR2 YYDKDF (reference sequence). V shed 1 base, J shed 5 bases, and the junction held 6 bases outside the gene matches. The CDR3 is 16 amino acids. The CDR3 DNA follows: TGTGCCACCAGCAGAGGAGCGGGGGGGCCTGAAGATACGCAGTATTTT. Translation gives CATSRGAGGPEDTQYF.

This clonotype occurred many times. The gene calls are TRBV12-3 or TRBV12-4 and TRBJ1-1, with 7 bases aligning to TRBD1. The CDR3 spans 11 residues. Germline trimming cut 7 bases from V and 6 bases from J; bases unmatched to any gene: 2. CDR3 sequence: CASTQGAEAFF. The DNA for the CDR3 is TGTGCCAGCACCCAGGGGGCTGAAGCTTTCTTT.

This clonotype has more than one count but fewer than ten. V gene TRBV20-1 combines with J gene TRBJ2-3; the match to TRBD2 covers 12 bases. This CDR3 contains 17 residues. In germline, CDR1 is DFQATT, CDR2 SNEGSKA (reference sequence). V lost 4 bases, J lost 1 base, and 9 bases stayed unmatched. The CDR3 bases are TGCAGTGCTAATTCACCCAGGACTAGCGGGGGCACAGATACGCAGTATTTT. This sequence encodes CSANSPRTSGGTDTQYF.

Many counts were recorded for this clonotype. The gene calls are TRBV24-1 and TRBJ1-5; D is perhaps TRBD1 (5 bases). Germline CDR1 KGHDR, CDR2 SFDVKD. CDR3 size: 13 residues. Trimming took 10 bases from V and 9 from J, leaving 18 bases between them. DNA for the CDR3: TGTGCCACTACAGAGGGGTCCGGATCGCCCCAGCATTTT. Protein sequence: CATTEGSGSPQHF.

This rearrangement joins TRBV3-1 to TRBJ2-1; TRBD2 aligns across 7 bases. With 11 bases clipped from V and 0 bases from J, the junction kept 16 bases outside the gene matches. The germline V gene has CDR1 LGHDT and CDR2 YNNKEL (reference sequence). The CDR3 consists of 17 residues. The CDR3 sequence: CASCKEPSGCSYNEQFF. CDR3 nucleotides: TGTGCCTCCTGCAAGGAGCCTAGCGGATGCTCCTACAATGAGCAGTTCTTC.

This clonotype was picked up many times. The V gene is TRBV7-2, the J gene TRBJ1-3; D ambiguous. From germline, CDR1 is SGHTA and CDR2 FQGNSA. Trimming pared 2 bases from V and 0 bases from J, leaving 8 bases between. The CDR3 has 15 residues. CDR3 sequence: CASSLPWDSGNTIYF. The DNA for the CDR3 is TGTGCCAGCAGCTTACCATGGGACTCTGGAAACACCATATATTTT.

The CDR3, as DNA: TGTGCCAGCAGCCCAAGGGTGGGCACCTACGAGCAGTACTTC. As protein: CASSPRVGTYEQYF. V usage is TRBV11-2 and J usage is TRBJ2-7; D remains unclear. V shed 5 bases and J shed 2 bases, with 13 bases lying between them. This CDR3 is 14 amino acids long. The germline gives CDR1 SGHAT, CDR2 FQNNGV.

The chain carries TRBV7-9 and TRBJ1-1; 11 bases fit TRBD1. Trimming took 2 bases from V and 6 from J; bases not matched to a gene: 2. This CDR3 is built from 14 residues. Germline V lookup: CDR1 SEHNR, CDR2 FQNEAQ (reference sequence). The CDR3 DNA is TGTGCCAGCAGCTTACGGGACAGGGGGTCTGAAGCTTTCTTT. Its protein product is CASSLRDRGSEAFF.

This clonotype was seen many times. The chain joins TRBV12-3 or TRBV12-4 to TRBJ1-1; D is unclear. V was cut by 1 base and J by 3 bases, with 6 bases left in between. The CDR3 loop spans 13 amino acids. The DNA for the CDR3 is TGTGCCAGCAGTTTAGGGAGTTACACTGAAGCTTTCTTT. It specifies CASSLGSYTEAFF.

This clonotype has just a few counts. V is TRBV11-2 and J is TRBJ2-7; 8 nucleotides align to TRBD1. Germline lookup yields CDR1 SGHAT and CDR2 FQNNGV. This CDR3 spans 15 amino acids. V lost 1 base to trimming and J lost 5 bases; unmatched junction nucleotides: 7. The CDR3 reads CASSLGAGGIDEQYF. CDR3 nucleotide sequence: TGTGCCAGCAGCTTAGGAGCAGGGGGCATCGACGAGCAGTACTTC.

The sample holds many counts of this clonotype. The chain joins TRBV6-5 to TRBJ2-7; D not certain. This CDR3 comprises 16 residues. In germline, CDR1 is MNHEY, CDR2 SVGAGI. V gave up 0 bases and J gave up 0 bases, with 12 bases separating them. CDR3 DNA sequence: TGTGCCAGCAGTTACTCGAAAAGGGTACTCTCCTACGAGCAGTACTTC. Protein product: CASSYSKRVLSYEQYF.

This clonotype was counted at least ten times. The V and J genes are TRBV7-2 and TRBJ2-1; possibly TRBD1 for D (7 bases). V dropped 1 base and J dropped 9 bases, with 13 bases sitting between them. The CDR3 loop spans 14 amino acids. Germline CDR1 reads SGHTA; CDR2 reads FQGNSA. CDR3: CASSLEQGGGEQFF. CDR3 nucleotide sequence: TGTGCCAGCAGCTTAGAGCAGGGGGGAGGTGAGCAGTTCTTC.

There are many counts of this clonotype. The chain's CDR3 is CASSLLGQGNEKLFF. The CDR3 bases are TGTGCCAGCAGTTTATTGGGACAGGGGAATGAAAAACTGTTTTTT. The chain employs TRBV12-3 or TRBV12-4 and TRBJ1-4, with 10 bases lining up with TRBD1. The CDR3 is made up of 15 amino acids. J lost 5 bases, V lost 2 bases, and 2 bases had no gene match.

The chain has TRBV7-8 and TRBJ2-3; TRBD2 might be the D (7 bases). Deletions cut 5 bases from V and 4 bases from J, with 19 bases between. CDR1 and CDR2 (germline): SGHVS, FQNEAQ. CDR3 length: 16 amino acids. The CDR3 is CASSQPGAGAADTQYF. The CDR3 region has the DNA TGTGCCAGCAGCCAACCGGGGGCGGGGGCTGCAGATACGCAGTATTTT.

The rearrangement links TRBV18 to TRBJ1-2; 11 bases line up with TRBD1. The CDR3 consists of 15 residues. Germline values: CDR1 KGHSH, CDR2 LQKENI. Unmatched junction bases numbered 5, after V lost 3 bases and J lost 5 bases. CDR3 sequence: CASSPDGQGAYGYTF. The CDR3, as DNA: TGTGCCAGCTCACCGGACGGACAGGGGGCTTATGGCTACACCTTC.

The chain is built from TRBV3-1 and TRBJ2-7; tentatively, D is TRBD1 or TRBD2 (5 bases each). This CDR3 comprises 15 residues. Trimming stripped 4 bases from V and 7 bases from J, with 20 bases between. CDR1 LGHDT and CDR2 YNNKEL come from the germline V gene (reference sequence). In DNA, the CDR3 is TGTGCCAGCAGCCCCACCGGGACGGACCTTAGGGAGCAGTACTTC. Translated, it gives CASSPTGTDLREQYF.

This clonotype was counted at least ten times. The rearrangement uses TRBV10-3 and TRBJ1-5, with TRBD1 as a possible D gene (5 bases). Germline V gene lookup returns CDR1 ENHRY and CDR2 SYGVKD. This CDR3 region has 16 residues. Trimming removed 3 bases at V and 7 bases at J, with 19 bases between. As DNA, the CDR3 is TGTGCCATCAGTGACCCGGGGAGGGTTTCAGGGCAGCCCCAGCATTTT. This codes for CAISDPGRVSGQPQHF.

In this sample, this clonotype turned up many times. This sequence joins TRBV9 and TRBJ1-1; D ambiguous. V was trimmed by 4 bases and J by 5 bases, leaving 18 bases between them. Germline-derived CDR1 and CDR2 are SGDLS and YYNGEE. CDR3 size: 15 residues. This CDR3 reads CASSTLASITTEAFF. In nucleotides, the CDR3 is TGTGCCAGCAGCACCCTGGCCAGTATCACAACTGAAGCTTTCTTT.